These 22 T cell receptor beta chains were all obtained from the same sample, sequenced in a study of T-cell reconstitution after alpha-beta-depleted transplantation in children. Preparation of the TCRbeta library was carried out with unique molecular identifiers. TCRdb re-analysed the PCR reads in MiXCR, keeping a single row per CDR3 protein. The sample contains 90,000 to 130,000 distinct CDR3 sequences, about 6.4% of which appear only once. The input for sequencing was PBMCs, mostly from graft donor cells, taken 360 days after TCRalphabeta/CD19-depleted stem cell transplant. These receptors all stem from a male patient between 2 and 9 years old who had a stem cell transplant for acute lymphoblastic leukemia, so the T cells may come from the graft donor.

This clonotype appeared many times. The rearrangement uses TRBV7-2 and TRBJ1-4; D ambiguous. V lost 8 bases and J 8 bases, leaving 21 bases between the germline ends. This CDR3 comprises 15 residues. From germline, CDR1 is SGHTA and CDR2 FQGNSA. The CDR3 DNA is TGTGCCAGCCCCGGTGTTTGGTCGAAACGGGAAAAACTGTTTTTT. It codes for CASPGVWSKREKLFF.

This clonotype was detected a few times. V is TRBV7-9 and J is TRBJ1-6; D uncertain. There are 12 residues in the CDR3. Per the germline V gene, CDR1 is SEHNR and CDR2 is FQNEAQ (reference sequence). V was shortened by 5 bases and J by 9 bases, with 8 bases between the two germline ends. In DNA form, the CDR3 reads TGTGCCAGCAGCAAGCCTTTTTCACCCCTCCACTTT. Residues: CASSKPFSPLHF.

This chain connects TRBV9 to TRBJ2-3; D is ambiguous. Germline lookup yields CDR1 SGDLS and CDR2 YYNGEE. Trimming stripped 0 bases from V and 0 bases from J, with 8 bases between. This CDR3 contains 15 residues. The DNA for the CDR3 is TGTGCCAGCAGCGTAGAGGCGCTTAGCACAGATACGCAGTATTTT. Its protein product is CASSVEALSTDTQYF.

This clonotype was counted only a few times. The genes are TRBV7-2 and TRBJ2-5, with a possible D match to TRBD1 (6 bases). The germline V gene has CDR1 SGHTA and CDR2 FQGNSA. The V end was cut by 4 bases, the J end by 1 base, with 19 bases between. The CDR3 consists of 17 residues. The CDR3 DNA reads as TGTGCCAGCAGCTCCCCGCACTCCTCGACAGGCCAAGAGACCCAGTACTTC. It is translated as CASSSPHSSTGQETQYF.

The chain has TRBV6-1 and TRBJ1-4, with D tentatively TRBD1 (6 bases). Trimming pared 6 bases from V and 0 bases from J, leaving 17 bases between. The germline CDR1 and CDR2 sequences are MNHNS and SASEGT. CDR3 size: 17 residues. CDR3 nucleotide sequence: TGTGCCAGCAGCCGGACAGCTTTCCTCCCAACTAATGAAAAACTGTTTTTT. It is translated as CASSRTAFLPTNEKLFF.

In this sample, this clonotype turned up a few times. The V and J genes are TRBV7-2 and TRBJ2-7; TRBD2 agrees at 9 bases. CDR3 size: 14 residues. From germline, CDR1 is SGHTA and CDR2 FQGNSA. J was trimmed by 4 bases and V by 5 bases; bases with no gene match: 6. The CDR3 is CASSPSGKIYEQYF. The CDR3 DNA follows: TGTGCCAGCAGCCCTAGCGGGAAGATTTACGAGCAGTACTTC.

The sample holds many counts of this clonotype. The genes are TRBV7-2 and TRBJ1-1, with D possibly matching TRBD1 (6 bases). The CDR3 totals 13 residues. Between the trimmed V and J ends, which lost 5 bases and 1 base, there was a span of 8 bases. Germline lookup yields CDR1 SGHTA and CDR2 FQGNSA. CDR3 DNA sequence: TGTGCCAGCAGCAAGGGACAGAACACTGAAGCTTTCTTT. Protein product: CASSKGQNTEAFF.

This clonotype was counted many times. The V gene is TRBV12-3 or TRBV12-4, the J gene TRBJ2-5, with D possibly TRBD2 on 5 matching bases. V was shortened by 7 bases and J by 5 bases, with 14 bases between the two germline ends. The CDR3 consists of 13 residues. CDR3 coding DNA: TGTGCCAGCATGGACGGGAACGTTGAGACCCAGTACTTC. It codes for CASMDGNVETQYF.

This clonotype has ten or more counts. This chain joins TRBV4-3 and TRBJ2-1; 8 nucleotides match TRBD2. The CDR3 loop spans 16 amino acids. V was pared by 0 bases and J by 8 bases, with 9 bases of the junction left unmatched. Germline assignment: CDR1 LGHNA and CDR2 YSLEER. The CDR3 loop is CASSQDTGGPGYEQFF. The CDR3 bases are TGCGCCAGCAGCCAAGATACGGGAGGGCCTGGGTATGAGCAGTTCTTC.

This clonotype showed up many times. CDR3 region: CASSERTDTQYF. CDR3 nucleotides: TGTGCCAGCAGCGAGAGGACAGATACGCAGTATTTT. The chain employs TRBV27 and TRBJ2-3; D gene unclear. The germline V and J ends were trimmed by 6 bases and 3 bases, with 7 bases remaining between them. CDR1 MNHEY and CDR2 SMNVEV come from the germline V gene (reference sequence). The CDR3 loop spans 12 amino acids.

A few counts support this clonotype. The chain links TRBV6-2 or TRBV6-3 to TRBJ2-6; D gene ambiguous. The CDR3 contains 22 residues. Trimming shortened V by 2 bases and J by 0 bases, and 26 bases separated the two germline ends. The germline gives CDR1 MNHEY, CDR2 SVGEGT. CDR3 protein: CASSYVRFGPILTFSGANVLTF. CDR3 bases: TGTGCCAGCAGTTACGTCCGGTTTGGTCCTATTCTTACGTTCTCTGGGGCCAACGTCCTGACTTTC.

This clonotype was counted ten times or more. V is TRBV12-3 or TRBV12-4 and J is TRBJ2-7; TRBD2 is a possible D gene (6 bases). The CDR3 spans 15 residues. Between the trimmed V and J ends, which lost 2 bases and 1 base, there was a span of 12 bases. The CDR3 loop reads CASSLSGLRSYEQYF. CDR3 bases: TGTGCCAGCAGTTTATCGGGACTCAGGTCCTACGAGCAGTACTTC.

This clonotype occurred many times. The CDR3 nucleotides read TGTGCCAGCAGTCTGGGACAGGGTGAAGAGCAGTACTTC. It yields the protein CASSLGQGEEQYF. The chain joins TRBV6-5 to TRBJ2-7; 9 positions match TRBD1. CDR3 length: 13 amino acids. The germline V gene has CDR1 MNHEY and CDR2 SVGAGI. The V gene end was trimmed by 5 bases and the J gene end by 7 bases; junction bases not matched to a gene: 6.

This clonotype was counted ten times or more. The rearrangement uses TRBV6-1 and TRBJ1-2; a possible D gene is TRBD1 (6 bases). This CDR3 has 12 amino acids. Germline V gene data show CDR1 as MNHNS and CDR2 as SASEGT. V lost 10 bases, J lost 2 bases, and 11 bases lay in between. CDR3 in amino acids: CAIGTPNYGYTF. The DNA of the CDR3 is TGTGCCATCGGGACACCGAACTATGGCTACACCTTC.

This clonotype turned up a few times. The V call is TRBV20-1, the J call TRBJ2-2; perhaps TRBD2 as D (7 bases). This CDR3 contains 15 residues. V was pared by 6 bases and J by 3 bases, with 17 bases between. Germline V CDR1 and CDR2: DFQATT, SNEGSKA (reference sequence). The CDR3 protein is CSAPPAGADTGELFF. CDR3 bases: TGCAGTGCCCCCCCCGCGGGGGCGGACACCGGGGAGCTGTTTTTT.

The chain couples TRBV6-2 or TRBV6-3 to TRBJ2-7; D unclear. The CDR3 has 14 residues. Per the germline V gene, CDR1 is MNHEY and CDR2 is SVGEGT. V lost 4 bases and J 2 bases, leaving 12 bases between the germline ends. The CDR3 loop is CASSSRPLTYEQYF. The CDR3 DNA reads TGTGCCAGCAGTTCCAGACCGCTAACCTACGAGCAGTACTTC.

This clonotype was counted many times. The chain carries TRBV6-2 or TRBV6-3 and TRBJ2-7; TRBD2 aligns across 7 bases. The trim removed 2 bases at V and 1 base at J, leaving 11 bases unmatched. Germline CDR1 MNHEY, CDR2 SVGEGT. The CDR3 loop spans 17 amino acids. CDR3: CASSYPFRLAASYEQYF. DNA for the CDR3: TGTGCCAGCAGTTACCCCTTCCGACTAGCCGCATCCTACGAGCAGTACTTC.

V is TRBV20-1 and J is TRBJ2-7, with D perhaps matching TRBD1 (6 bases). The V and J ends lost 2 bases and 4 bases respectively, with 18 bases between them. CDR1 is DFQATT and CDR2 is SNEGSKA in the germline V gene (reference sequence). The CDR3 contains 15 residues. DNA of the CDR3: TGCAGTGCTAGACCCCCAAAGGGACACGGATACGAGCAGTACTTC. Translating gives CSARPPKGHGYEQYF.

The chain employs TRBV5-1 and TRBJ2-7, with a tentative D call TRBD2 (6 bases). The germline V gene encodes CDR1 SGHRS and CDR2 YFSETQ. V was shortened by 4 bases and J by 6 bases, with 32 bases between the two germline ends. This CDR3 is 19 amino acids long. The CDR3 DNA is TGCGCCAGCAGCCCTTACATCAAATTTGTTTCCATTGGGGAGGTCGAGCAGTACTTC. It yields the protein CASSPYIKFVSIGEVEQYF.

The chain couples TRBV6-1 to TRBJ2-5; 7 bases fit TRBD2. Trimming cost V 3 bases and J 1 base; bases outside gene matches: 11. This CDR3 is 17 amino acids long. Germline loops: CDR1 MNHNS, CDR2 SASEGT. The CDR3 here is CASSEKRTSGAQETQYF. CDR3 in DNA: TGTGCCAGCAGTGAGAAGAGGACCAGCGGGGCCCAAGAGACCCAGTACTTC.

The table lists this clonotype with many counts. The rearrangement links TRBV9 to TRBJ2-3; perhaps TRBD1 as D (6 bases). Germline-derived CDR1 and CDR2 are SGDLS and YYNGEE. The ends were cut back, 1 base at V and 6 bases at J, with 15 bases in the middle. The CDR3 is 15 residues long. The CDR3 sequence: CASSVWPRRGDTQYF. CDR3 DNA sequence: TGTGCCAGCAGCGTATGGCCTCGTAGGGGGGATACGCAGTATTTT.

This clonotype was seen at least ten times. For the CDR3, the DNA is TGTGCCAGCAGCTTGCCCACGGGCTACGAGCAGTACTTC. Protein product: CASSLPTGYEQYF. The V gene is TRBV5-5, the J gene TRBJ2-7; D uncertain. Germline V gene sequence: CDR1 SGHKS, CDR2 YYEKEE (reference sequence). This CDR3 comprises 13 residues. Trimming took off 1 base at V and 3 bases at J, with 8 bases between the two ends.